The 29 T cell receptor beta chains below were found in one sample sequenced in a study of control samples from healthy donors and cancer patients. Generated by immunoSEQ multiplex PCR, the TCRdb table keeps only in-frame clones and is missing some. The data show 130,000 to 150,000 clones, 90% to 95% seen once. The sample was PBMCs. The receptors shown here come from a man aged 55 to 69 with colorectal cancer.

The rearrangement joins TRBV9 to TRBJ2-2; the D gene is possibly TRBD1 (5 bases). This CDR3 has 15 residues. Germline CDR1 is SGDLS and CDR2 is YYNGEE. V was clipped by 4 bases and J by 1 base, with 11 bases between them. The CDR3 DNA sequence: TGTGCCAGCAGCCGGACAACGCTGAACACCGGGGAGCTGTTTTTT. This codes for CASSRTTLNTGELFF.

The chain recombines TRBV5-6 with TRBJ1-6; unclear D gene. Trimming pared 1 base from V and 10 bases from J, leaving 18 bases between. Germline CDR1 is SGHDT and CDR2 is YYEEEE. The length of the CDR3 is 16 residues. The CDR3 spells CASSLRRQTLGSPLHF. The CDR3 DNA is TGTGCCAGCAGCTTGCGGCGTCAGACCCTTGGATCACCCCTCCACTTT.

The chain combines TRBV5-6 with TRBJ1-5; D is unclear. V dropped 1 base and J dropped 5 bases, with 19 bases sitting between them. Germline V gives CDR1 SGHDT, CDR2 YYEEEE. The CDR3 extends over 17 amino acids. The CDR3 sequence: CASSLSRGQITYQPQHF. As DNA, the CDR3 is TGTGCCAGCAGCTTGTCCCGCGGGCAGATTACTTATCAGCCCCAGCATTTT.

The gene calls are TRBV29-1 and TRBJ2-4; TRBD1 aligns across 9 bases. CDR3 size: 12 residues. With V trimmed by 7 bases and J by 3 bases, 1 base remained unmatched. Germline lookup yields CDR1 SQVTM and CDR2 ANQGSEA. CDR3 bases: TGCAGCGCGGGACAGGGCAAAAACATTCAGTACTTC. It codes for CSAGQGKNIQYF. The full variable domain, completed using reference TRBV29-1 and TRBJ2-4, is SAVISQKPSRDICQRGTSLTIQCQVDSQVTMMFWYRQQPGQSLTLIATANQGSEATYESGFVIDKFPISRPNLTFSTLTVSNMSPEDSSIYLCSAGQGKNIQYFGAGTRLSVL.

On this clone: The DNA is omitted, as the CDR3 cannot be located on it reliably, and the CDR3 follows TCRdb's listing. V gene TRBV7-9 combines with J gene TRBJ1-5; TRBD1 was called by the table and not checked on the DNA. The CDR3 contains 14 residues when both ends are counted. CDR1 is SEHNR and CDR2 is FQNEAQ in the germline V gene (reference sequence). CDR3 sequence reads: CASSSGFGNGPQHF.

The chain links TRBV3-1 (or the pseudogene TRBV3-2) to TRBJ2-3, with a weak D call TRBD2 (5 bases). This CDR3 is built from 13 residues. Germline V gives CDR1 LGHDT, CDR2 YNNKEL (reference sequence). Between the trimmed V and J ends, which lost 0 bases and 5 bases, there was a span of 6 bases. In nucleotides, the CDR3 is TGTGCCAGCAGCCAAGAAGGAGGAGATACGCAGTATTTT. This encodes CASSQEGGDTQYF.

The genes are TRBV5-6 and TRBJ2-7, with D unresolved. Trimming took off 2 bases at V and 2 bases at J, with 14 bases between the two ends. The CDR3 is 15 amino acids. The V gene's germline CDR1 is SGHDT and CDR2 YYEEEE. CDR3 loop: CASSFRRSAPYEQYF. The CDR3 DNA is TGTGCCAGCAGCTTTAGACGGAGTGCCCCCTACGAGCAGTACTTC.

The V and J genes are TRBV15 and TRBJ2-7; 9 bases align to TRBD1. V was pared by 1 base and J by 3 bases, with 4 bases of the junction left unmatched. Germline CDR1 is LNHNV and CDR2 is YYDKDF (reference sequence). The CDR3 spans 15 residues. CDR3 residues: CATSRATGGFYEQYF. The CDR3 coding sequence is TGTGCCACCAGCAGAGCGACAGGGGGGTTCTACGAGCAGTACTTC.

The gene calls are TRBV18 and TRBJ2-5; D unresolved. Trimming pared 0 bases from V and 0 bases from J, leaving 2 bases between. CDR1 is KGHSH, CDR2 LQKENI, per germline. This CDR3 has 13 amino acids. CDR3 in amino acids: CASSPPNQETQYF. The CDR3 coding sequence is TGTGCCAGCTCACCACCAAACCAAGAGACCCAGTACTTC.

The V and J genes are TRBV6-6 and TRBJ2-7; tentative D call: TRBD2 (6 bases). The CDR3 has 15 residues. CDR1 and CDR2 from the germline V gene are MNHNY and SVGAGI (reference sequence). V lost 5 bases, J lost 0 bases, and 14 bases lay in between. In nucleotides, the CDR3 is TGTGCCAGCAGTACCACGGGACTGAGCTCCTACGAGCAGTACTTC. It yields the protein CASSTTGLSSYEQYF.

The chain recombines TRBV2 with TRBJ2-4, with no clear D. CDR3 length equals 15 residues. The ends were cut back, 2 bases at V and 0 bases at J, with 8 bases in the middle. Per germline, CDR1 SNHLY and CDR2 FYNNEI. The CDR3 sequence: CASSERPLAKNIQYF. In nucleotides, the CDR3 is TGTGCCAGCAGTGAACGACCGCTAGCCAAAAACATTCAGTACTTC.

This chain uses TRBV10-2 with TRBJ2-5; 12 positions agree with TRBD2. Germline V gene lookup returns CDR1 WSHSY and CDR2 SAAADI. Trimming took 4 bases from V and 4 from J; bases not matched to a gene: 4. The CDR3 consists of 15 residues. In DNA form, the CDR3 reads TGCGCCAGCAGTGTGACTAGCGGGGGCAGAGAGACCCAGTACTTC. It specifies CASSVTSGGRETQYF.

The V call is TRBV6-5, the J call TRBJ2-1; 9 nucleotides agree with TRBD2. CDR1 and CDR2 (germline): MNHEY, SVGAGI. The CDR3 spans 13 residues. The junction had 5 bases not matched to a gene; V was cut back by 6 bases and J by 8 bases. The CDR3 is CASRPSGVDEQFF. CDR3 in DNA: TGTGCCAGCAGACCTAGCGGGGTCGATGAGCAGTTCTTC.

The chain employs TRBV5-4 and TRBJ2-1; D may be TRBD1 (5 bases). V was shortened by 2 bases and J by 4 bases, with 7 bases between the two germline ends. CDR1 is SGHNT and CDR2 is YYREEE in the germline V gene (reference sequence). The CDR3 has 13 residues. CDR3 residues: CASSLDRYNEQFF. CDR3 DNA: TGTGCCAGCAGCTTAGACAGATACAATGAGCAGTTCTTC.

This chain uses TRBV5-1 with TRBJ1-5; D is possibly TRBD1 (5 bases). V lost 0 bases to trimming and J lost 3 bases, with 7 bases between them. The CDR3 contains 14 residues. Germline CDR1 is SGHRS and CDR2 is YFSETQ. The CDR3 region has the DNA TGCGCCAGCAGCTTGGCAGGGAACAATCAGCCCCAGCATTTT. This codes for CASSLAGNNQPQHF.

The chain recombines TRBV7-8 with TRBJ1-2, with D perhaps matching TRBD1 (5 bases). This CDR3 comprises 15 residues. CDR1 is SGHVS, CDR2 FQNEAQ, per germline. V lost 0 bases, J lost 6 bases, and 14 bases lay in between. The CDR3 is CASSLAWQGKNGYTF. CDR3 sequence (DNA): TGTGCCAGCAGCTTAGCGTGGCAGGGAAAGAATGGCTACACCTTC.

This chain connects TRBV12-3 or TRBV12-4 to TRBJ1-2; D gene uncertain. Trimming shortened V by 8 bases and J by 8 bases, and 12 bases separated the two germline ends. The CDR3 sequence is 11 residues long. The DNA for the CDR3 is TGTGCCAGCGGGCGAGGTAGGGGCTACACCTTC. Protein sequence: CASGRGRGYTF.

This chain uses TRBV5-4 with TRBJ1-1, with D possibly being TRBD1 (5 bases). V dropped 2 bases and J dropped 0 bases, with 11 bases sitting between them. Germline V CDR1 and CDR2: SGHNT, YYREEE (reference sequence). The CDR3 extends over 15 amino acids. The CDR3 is CASSFQGRMNTEAFF. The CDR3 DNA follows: TGTGCCAGCAGCTTTCAGGGACGAATGAACACTGAAGCTTTCTTT.

CDR3 sequence reads: CASSPRNREHGSPLHF. CDR3 nucleotide sequence: TGTGCCAGCTCACCGAGGAACAGGGAACATGGTTCACCCCTCCACTTT. The chain employs TRBV18 and TRBJ1-6, with a tentative D call TRBD1 (6 bases). Trimming removed 3 bases at V and 9 bases at J, with 18 bases between. This CDR3 comprises 16 residues. CDR1 KGHSH and CDR2 LQKENI come from the germline V gene. Filled out from reference TRBV18 and TRBJ1-6, the complete variable domain reads NAGVMQNPRHLVRRRGQEARLRCSPMKGHSHVYWYRQLPEEGLKFMVYLQKENIIDESGMPKERFSAEFPKEGPSILRIQQVVRGDSAAYFCASSPRNREHGSPLHFGNGTRLTVT.

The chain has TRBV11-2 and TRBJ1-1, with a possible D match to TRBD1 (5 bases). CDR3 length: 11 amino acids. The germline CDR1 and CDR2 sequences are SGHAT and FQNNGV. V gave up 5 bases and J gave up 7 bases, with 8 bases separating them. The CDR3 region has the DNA TGTGCCAGCAGCGCGGGGGGTGAAGCTTTCTTT. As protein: CASSAGGEAFF.

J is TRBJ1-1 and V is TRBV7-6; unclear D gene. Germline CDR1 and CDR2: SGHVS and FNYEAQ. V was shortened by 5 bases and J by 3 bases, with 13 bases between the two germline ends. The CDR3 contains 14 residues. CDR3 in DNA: TGTGCCAGCAGCCCCATGCCAGCCGACACTGAAGCTTTCTTT. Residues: CASSPMPADTEAFF. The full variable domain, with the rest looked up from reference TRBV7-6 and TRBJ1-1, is GAGVSQSPRYKVTKRGQDVALRCDPISGHVSLYWYRQALGQGPEFLTYFNYEAQQDKSGLPNDRFSAERPEGSISTLTIQRTEQRDSAMYRCASSPMPADTEAFFGQGTRLTVV.

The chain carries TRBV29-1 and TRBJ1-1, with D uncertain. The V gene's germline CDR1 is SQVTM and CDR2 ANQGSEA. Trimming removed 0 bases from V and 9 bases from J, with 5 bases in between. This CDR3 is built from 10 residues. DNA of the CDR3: TGCAGCGTTGAAGAAGGAAAAGCTTTCTTT. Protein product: CSVEEGKAFF.

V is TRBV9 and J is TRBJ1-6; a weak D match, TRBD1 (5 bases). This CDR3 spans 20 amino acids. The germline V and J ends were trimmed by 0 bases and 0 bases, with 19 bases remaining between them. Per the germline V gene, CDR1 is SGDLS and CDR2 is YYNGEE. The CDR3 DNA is TGTGCCAGCAGCGTAGCTACGGGACCGGGGACCAGCTCCTATAATTCACCCCTCCACTTT. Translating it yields CASSVATGPGTSSYNSPLHF.

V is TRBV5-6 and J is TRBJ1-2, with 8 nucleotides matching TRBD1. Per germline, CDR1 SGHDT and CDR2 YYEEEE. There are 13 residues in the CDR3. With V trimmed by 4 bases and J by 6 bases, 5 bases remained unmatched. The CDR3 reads CASSRGQGDGYTF. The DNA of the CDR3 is TGTGCCAGCAGCCGAGGACAGGGAGATGGCTACACCTTC.

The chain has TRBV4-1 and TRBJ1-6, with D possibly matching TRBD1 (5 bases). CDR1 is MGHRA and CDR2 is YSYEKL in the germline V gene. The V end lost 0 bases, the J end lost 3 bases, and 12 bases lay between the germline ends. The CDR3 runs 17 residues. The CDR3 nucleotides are TGCGCCAGCAGCCAAGATCGGGGCGGTAACTATAATTCACCCCTCCACTTT. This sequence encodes CASSQDRGGNYNSPLHF.

CDR3 nucleotide sequence: TGTGCCAGCAGTTTGAATCCGGGACAGGGGGGTGTTGGGCAGTTCTTC. Translating it yields CASSLNPGQGGVGQFF. The gene calls are TRBV28 and TRBJ2-1; 11 bases align to TRBD1. The CDR3 has 16 amino acids. CDR1 is MDHEN, CDR2 SYDVKM, per germline. V lost 3 bases, J lost 12 bases, and 13 bases stayed unmatched.

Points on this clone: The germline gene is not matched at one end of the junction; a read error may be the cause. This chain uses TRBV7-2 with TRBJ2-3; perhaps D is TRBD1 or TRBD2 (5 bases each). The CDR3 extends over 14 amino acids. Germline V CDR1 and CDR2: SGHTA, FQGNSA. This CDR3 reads CASSPDGGSETQYF. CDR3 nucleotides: TGTGCCAGCAGCCCCGATGGGGGTTCAGAAACGCAGTATTTT.

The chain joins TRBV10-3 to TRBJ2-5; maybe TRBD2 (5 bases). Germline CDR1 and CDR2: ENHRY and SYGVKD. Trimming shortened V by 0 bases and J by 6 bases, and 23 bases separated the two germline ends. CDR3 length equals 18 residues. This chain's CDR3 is CAISESLKGEDPKKTQYF. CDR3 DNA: TGTGCCATCAGTGAGTCCCTAAAGGGAGAGGACCCCAAAAAGACCCAGTACTTC.

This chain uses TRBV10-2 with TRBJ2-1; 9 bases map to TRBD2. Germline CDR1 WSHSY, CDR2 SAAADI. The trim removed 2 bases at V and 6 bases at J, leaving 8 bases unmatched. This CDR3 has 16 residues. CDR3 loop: CASSEPEGLASNEQFF. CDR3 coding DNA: TGCGCCAGCAGTGAGCCGGAGGGACTAGCCTCCAATGAGCAGTTCTTC.